Listed below are T cell receptor beta chains from one sample, sequenced in a study of cytomegalovirus exposure and HLA in healthy donors. The method was immunoSEQ multiplex PCR; TCRdb's version includes in-frame clones alone and lacks a portion of them. The sample comprises about 140,000 clones, around 85% of which are singletons, and roughly 3% rests with the top ten. Specimen: PBMCs. The receptor source for this set is a man aged 18 to 29 in good health and CMV-seronegative. The CDR3 runs from the conserved cysteine through the conserved F or W. The D gene is left open where the match is weak. Size values are once, few and many counts, or a class for expanded clones, and some rows have none.

j_gene	d_gene	len	v_gene	abundance	CDR3aa	CDR3nt
TRBJ2-5	TRBD1	16	TRBV10-3	.	CAISDSLRGQGETQYF	TGTGCCATCAGTGACTCCCTCAGGGGACAGGGAGAGACCCAGTACTTC
TRBJ1-1	.	14	TRBV28	.	CASRIQGLSLEAFF	TGTGCCAGCAGGATCCAGGGGCTCTCCCTTGAAGCTTTCTTT
TRBJ2-7	.	13	TRBV28	.	CASSAGEPYEQYF	TGTGCCAGCAGTGCCGGGGAACCGTACGAGCAGTACTTC
TRBJ2-7	TRBD1	15	TRBV12-5	few	CASGRDREKLYEQYF	TGTGCTAGTGGCCGTGACAGGGAAAAACTCTACGAGCAGTACTTC
TRBJ2-7	.	13	TRBV7-2	.	CASSLVPGNEQYF	TGTGCCAGCAGCTTAGTTCCGGGTAACGAGCAGTACTTC
TRBJ2-5	.	15	TRBV25-1	.	CASSEFGRDKETQYF	TGTGCCAGCAGTGAATTCGGCAGGGATAAAGAGACCCAGTACTTC
TRBJ1-1	.	13	TRBV6-6	few	CATTGPSMHEAFF	TGTGCCACCACAGGACCATCCATGCATGAAGCTTTCTTT
TRBJ2-7	TRBD1	15	TRBV4-3	.	CASSQGLDRVSEQYF	TGCGCCAGCAGCCAAGGACTGGACAGGGTGTCCGAGCAGTACTTC
TRBJ2-7	.	14	TRBV7-9	.	CASSLGSGNYEQYF	TGTGCCAGCAGCTTAGGTTCAGGGAATTACGAGCAGTACTTC
TRBJ1-1	TRBD1	14	TRBV2	.	CASMAGRQGTEAFF	TGTGCCAGCATGGCTGGGAGACAGGGCACTGAAGCTTTCTTT
TRBJ2-3	TRBD2	16	TRBV2	.	CASSELAGFSTDTQYF	TGTGCCAGCAGTGAACTAGCGGGGTTTAGCACAGATACGCAGTATTTT
TRBJ2-3	TRBD1	14	TRBV9	once	CASSGDRGGDTQYF	TGTGCCAGCAGCGGGGACAGGGGTGGAGATACGCAGTATTTT
TRBJ1-4	.	16	TRBV25-1	.	CASSDYGQRNVEKLFF	TGTGCCAGCAGTGATTATGGCCAGAGGAACGTTGAAAAACTGTTTTTT
TRBJ2-3	.	12	TRBV29-1	.	CSAHSGVDTQYF	TGCAGCGCCCACTCGGGGGTGGATACGCAGTATTTT
TRBJ2-7	TRBD2	16	TRBV9	.	CASSPEVSGGSYEQYF	TGTGCCAGCAGCCCCGAGGTTAGCGGGGGATCCTACGAGCAGTACTTC
TRBJ1-1	.	14	TRBV11-3	.	CASSLGQGYTEAFF	TGTGCCAGCAGCTTAGGCCAGGGGTACACTGAAGCTTTCTTT
TRBJ2-3	TRBD1	15	TRBV13	.	CASSSRDRGPDTQYF	TGTGCCAGCAGCTCCCGGGACAGGGGACCAGATACGCAGTATTTT
TRBJ2-7	TRBD2	15	TRBV19	.	CASSITSGNSYEQYF	TGTGCCAGTAGTATTACTAGCGGGAACTCCTACGAGCAGTACTTC
TRBJ2-3	TRBD1	13	TRBV10-2	.	CASQQGARGTQYF	TGCGCCAGCCAACAGGGGGCGCGGGGTACGCAGTATTTT
TRBJ1-5	TRBD1	15	TRBV19	few	CASRLDRGGSQPQHF	TGTGCCAGTAGACTTGACAGGGGCGGGAGTCAGCCCCAGCATTTT
TRBJ1-5	.	10	TRBV19	few	CASSDRAQHF	TGTGCCAGTAGTGATCGAGCCCAGCATTTT
TRBJ1-5	.	14	TRBV2	.	CASSETSAGQPQHF	TGTGCCAGCAGTGAGACATCCGCGGGTCAGCCCCAGCATTTT
TRBJ2-7	TRBD1	13	TRBV27	.	CASRDRGEGEQYF	TGTGCCAGCAGGGACAGGGGAGAGGGCGAGCAGTACTTC
TRBJ2-5	TRBD2	16	TRBV9	.	CASSAPGLAGGETQYF	TGTGCCAGCAGCGCCCCGGGACTAGCGGGAGGAGAGACCCAGTACTTC
TRBJ1-4	TRBD1	14	TRBV28	.	CASSLGQGGEKLFF	TGTGCCAGCAGTTTAGGACAGGGTGGCGAAAAACTGTTTTTT
TRBJ1-2	.	14	TRBV7-6	.	CASSPDLGPYGYTF	TGTGCCAGCAGCCCGGATCTGGGCCCCTATGGCTACACCTTC
TRBJ2-1	TRBD2	13	TRBV6-5	.	CASRKTSRNEQFF	TGTGCCAGCAGGAAGACTAGCAGAAATGAGCAGTTCTTC
TRBJ2-7	TRBD2	15	TRBV30	once	CAWRKPLAGVTEQYF	TGTGCCTGGAGAAAACCACTAGCGGGAGTCACCGAGCAGTACTTC
TRBJ1-1	.	15	TRBV30	.	CAVSRRNFVNTEAFF	TGTGCCGTATCCAGGCGTAACTTTGTAAACACTGAAGCTTTCTTT
TRBJ2-2	TRBD1	15	TRBV28	.	CASSLLQTGPGELFF	TGTGCCAGCAGTTTGCTCCAGACAGGGCCCGGGGAGCTGTTTTTT
TRBJ2-7	TRBD2	13	TRBV28	.	CASSKGTSREQYF	TGTGCCAGCAGTAAGGGGACTAGTAGGGAGCAGTACTTC
TRBJ1-1	.	14	TRBV2	.	CASSGDGRGTEAFF	TGTGCCAGCAGTGGGGATGGCAGGGGCACTGAAGCTTTCTTT
TRBJ2-7	.	13	TRBV5-6	.	CASSSGSSYEQYF	TGTGCCAGCAGCTCCGGGTCCTCCTACGAGCAGTACTTC
TRBJ2-2	.	13	TRBV14	once	CASSQGRAGELFF	TGTGCCAGCAGCCAAGGTCGGGCCGGGGAGCTGTTTTTT
TRBJ2-7	TRBD2	20	TRBV27	.	CASSLYPPTSGRRSTYEQYF	TGTGCCAGCAGTTTATACCCTCCGACTAGCGGGAGGCGTTCAACCTACGAGCAGTACTTC
TRBJ1-1	.	14	TRBV5-1	.	CASSLATEDTEAFF	TGCGCCAGCAGCTTGGCCACGGAGGACACTGAAGCTTTCTTT
TRBJ2-7	.	15	TRBV2	.	CASSGTGNPHYEQYF	TGTGCCAGCAGTGGGACTGGGAACCCTCACTACGAGCAGTACTTC
TRBJ1-2	.	16	TRBV4-2	.	CASSQGEGEGGYGYTF	TGTGCCAGCAGCCAAGGGGAAGGGGAAGGGGGCTATGGCTACACCTTC
TRBJ2-7	.	15	TRBV27	.	CASSLIPPPSDEQYF	TGTGCCAGCAGTTTAATCCCCCCTCCGTCCGACGAGCAGTACTTC
TRBJ2-7	.	14	TRBV6-1	once	CASSGPGQGHEQYF	TGTGCCAGCAGCGGACCGGGCCAGGGGCACGAGCAGTACTTC
TRBJ2-3	.	14	TRBV19	.	CASSISGYKDTQYF	TGTGCCAGTAGTATTTCGGGGTACAAGGATACGCAGTATTTT
TRBJ2-7	TRBD1	14	TRBV15	.	CATSWGTGPYEQYF	TGTGCCACCAGCTGGGGGACAGGGCCCTACGAGCAGTACTTC
TRBJ1-1	TRBD1	13	TRBV27	.	CASSFNRGTEAFF	TGTGCCAGCAGTTTCAACAGGGGCACTGAAGCTTTCTTT
TRBJ2-7	.	13	TRBV27	.	CASSLLGAYEQYF	TGTGCCAGCAGTTTATTAGGAGCCTACGAGCAGTACTTC
TRBJ2-7	TRBD1	14	TRBV2	.	CASIMTNRGYEQYF	TGTGCCAGCATTATGACTAACAGGGGCTACGAGCAGTACTTC
TRBJ2-4	.	17	TRBV7-6	.	CASSPEREGVTKNIQYF	TGTGCCAGCAGCCCTGAGAGGGAGGGGGTGACCAAAAACATTCAGTACTTC
TRBJ2-7	.	11	TRBV6-1	.	CASPGPLRQYF	TGTGCCAGTCCAGGCCCGCTCAGGCAGTACTTC
TRBJ2-2	.	15	TRBV9	.	CASSSQGSNTGELFF	TGTGCCAGCAGCTCTCAGGGATCGAACACCGGGGAGCTGTTTTTT
TRBJ2-2	.	17	TRBV13	.	CASSLVAGIRGTGELFF	TGTGCCAGCAGCTTAGTAGCAGGGATACGAGGCACCGGGGAGCTGTTTTTT
TRBJ2-1	.	14	TRBV19	.	CASSTDSSYNEQFF	TGTGCCAGTAGTACCGACAGCTCCTACAATGAGCAGTTCTTC
TRBJ2-1	TRBD1	15	TRBV10-2	.	CASTWDRSSYNEQFF	TGCGCCAGCACTTGGGACAGGAGCTCCTACAATGAGCAGTTCTTC
TRBJ2-1	TRBD2	15	TRBV19	once	CASSMTSGSYNEQFF	TGTGCCAGTAGTATGACTAGCGGGTCTTACAATGAGCAGTTCTTC
TRBJ2-6	.	16	TRBV7-8	.	CASSRTVVSGANVLTF	TGTGCCAGCAGTCGGACTGTGGTGTCTGGGGCCAACGTCCTGACTTTC
TRBJ2-1	TRBD2	15	TRBV6-6	many	CAIQRGMRLGNEQFF	TGTGCCATCCAGCGGGGGATGAGATTGGGCAATGAGCAGTTCTTC